The 14 T cell receptor beta chains below come from one sample, sequenced in a study of T cell responses to AZD1222 COVID-19 vaccine. Measured with immunoSEQ multiplex PCR; TCRdb has only the in-frame clones, and not every one. The table lists approximately 140,000 clones, about 93% of them singletons. This specimen was peripheral blood, taken on day 0 of AZD1222 vaccination. All receptors derive from an adult in good health.

The chain has TRBV7-9 and TRBJ1-1, with D unclear. The CDR3 totals 12 residues. Between the trimmed V and J ends, which lost 2 bases and 5 bases, there was a span of 6 bases. From germline, CDR1 is SEHNR and CDR2 FQNEAQ (reference sequence). The chain's CDR3 is CASSLSSTEAFF. The CDR3 DNA follows: TGTGCCAGCAGCTTATCGAGTACTGAAGCTTTCTTT.

The chain has TRBV12-3 or TRBV12-4 and TRBJ1-2, with D perhaps matching TRBD1 (5 bases). This CDR3 spans 13 amino acids. With 5 bases removed from V and 2 bases from J, the gap between germline ends came to 9 bases. The CDR3 sequence: CASSAQENYGYTF. For the CDR3, the DNA is TGTGCCAGCAGTGCACAGGAGAACTATGGCTACACCTTC.

V is TRBV11-2 and J is TRBJ2-1, with a possible D match to TRBD2 (6 bases). The germline CDR1 and CDR2 sequences are SGHAT and FQNNGV. The CDR3 consists of 16 residues. V was trimmed by 4 bases and J by 8 bases, leaving 21 bases between them. This chain's CDR3 is CASSYLAGTAADEQFF. CDR3 nucleotide sequence: TGTGCCAGCAGCTACCTGGCGGGAACGGCCGCCGATGAGCAGTTCTTC.

V gene TRBV2 combines with J gene TRBJ2-1; D may correspond to TRBD1 or TRBD2 (5 bases each). CDR1 is SNHLY, CDR2 FYNNEI, per germline. This CDR3 region has 14 residues. Trimming took 4 bases from V and 7 from J, leaving 14 bases between them. Written as DNA, the CDR3 is TGTGCCAGCAGTGTGGGGACGGTGGGGAATGAGCAGTTCTTC. The encoded protein is CASSVGTVGNEQFF.

This clone was seen more than once but under ten times. The V gene is TRBV6-1, the J gene TRBJ1-2, with TRBD1 matching over 7 bases. Germline assignment: CDR1 MNHNS and CDR2 SASEGT. This CDR3 is 16 amino acids long. V gave up 4 bases and J gave up 2 bases; unmatched junction bases: 10. The CDR3 loop is CASSAWRGQGNYGYTF. Here the CDR3 DNA reads TGTGCCAGCAGTGCTTGGAGGGGGCAGGGGAACTATGGCTACACCTTC.

The chain employs TRBV7-6 and TRBJ2-1; TRBD2 aligns across 8 bases. CDR3 length: 20 amino acids. V gave up 2 bases and J gave up 2 bases; unmatched junction bases: 17. Looked up from germline, CDR1 is SGHVS and CDR2 is FNYEAQ. DNA for the CDR3: TGTGCCAGCAGCTTATTAGAGGATTTGGGAGCGGGAGTCACCTACAATGAGCAGTTCTTC. This codes for CASSLLEDLGAGVTYNEQFF. Supplemented by reference TRBV7-6 and TRBJ2-1, the full variable domain reads GAGVSQSPRYKVTKRGQDVALRCDPISGHVSLYWYRQALGQGPEFLTYFNYEAQQDKSGLPNDRFSAERPEGSISTLTIQRTEQRDSAMYRCASSLLEDLGAGVTYNEQFFGPGTRLTVL.

The chain has TRBV9 and TRBJ1-5, with D tentatively TRBD1 (5 bases). The CDR3 runs to 14 residues. V shed 4 bases and J shed 2 bases, with 10 bases lying between them. From germline, CDR1 is SGDLS and CDR2 YYNGEE. The chain's CDR3 is CASSQGWGNQPQHF. The CDR3 DNA is TGTGCCAGCAGCCAGGGATGGGGCAATCAGCCCCAGCATTTT.

Only a few counts were recorded for this clone. The chain links TRBV7-2 to TRBJ2-7; 8 bases fit TRBD2. Germline CDR1 and CDR2: SGHTA and FQGNSA. The CDR3 covers 15 residues. V was pared by 2 bases and J by 1 base, with 4 bases of the junction left unmatched. The DNA for the CDR3 is TGTGCCAGCAGCTTAACGGGAGGGCCTTCCTACGAGCAGTACTTC. It encodes CASSLTGGPSYEQYF.

The chain couples TRBV2 to TRBJ2-7; D is unclear. The CDR3 runs to 13 residues. Trimming took 4 bases from V and 2 from J, leaving 9 bases between them. The germline gives CDR1 SNHLY, CDR2 FYNNEI. The CDR3 protein is CASSVGGPYEQYF. DNA for the CDR3: TGTGCCAGCAGTGTAGGCGGCCCCTACGAGCAGTACTTC.

The chain joins TRBV27 to TRBJ2-4; the match to TRBD2 covers 11 bases. V trimming: 10 bases; J trimming: 0 bases; junction bases outside the gene matches: 20. Germline lookup yields CDR1 MNHEY and CDR2 SMNVEV (reference sequence). The CDR3 covers 20 residues. The CDR3 sequence is CATYLAGGGLEPLAKNIQYF. The CDR3 nucleotides read TGTGCCACATACTTAGCGGGGGGGGGCCTAGAGCCCCTAGCCAAAAACATTCAGTACTTC.

The CDR3 region has the DNA TGTGCCAGCAGCAAAGGTCGGGAGGGCCATGTAGAGCAGTTCTTC. As protein: CASSKGREGHVEQFF. The rearrangement uses TRBV21-1 and TRBJ2-1; TRBD2 was called by the table and not checked on the DNA. TRBV21-1 counts as a pseudogene. The CDR3 runs to 15 residues.

This chain connects TRBV5-6 to TRBJ2-7; TRBD2 matches 9 bases. Trimming cost V 3 bases and J 0 bases; bases outside gene matches: 1. The germline V gene has CDR1 SGHDT and CDR2 YYEEEE. This CDR3 has 14 residues. The CDR3 region is CASSWTSVSYEQYF. CDR3 in DNA: TGTGCCAGCAGCTGGACTAGCGTCTCCTACGAGCAGTACTTC.

The J gene is TRBJ1-2, the V gene TRBV14; D gene unclear. CDR1 and CDR2 from the germline V gene are SGHDN and FVKESK. Deletions cut 0 bases from V and 4 bases from J, with 9 bases between. The CDR3 is 14 amino acids. The CDR3 reads CASSQDTGGYGYTF. The CDR3 coding sequence is TGTGCCAGCAGCCAAGATACGGGCGGCTATGGCTACACCTTC.

The genes are TRBV18 and TRBJ1-1, with unresolved D. CDR3 length: 13 residues. Germline-derived CDR1 and CDR2 are KGHSH and LQKENI. The V end was cut by 4 bases, the J end by 0 bases, with 6 bases between. In DNA, the CDR3 is TGTGCCAGCTCACTGACCATGAACACTGAAGCTTTCTTT. Translated: CASSLTMNTEAFF.